This passage covers 19 T cell receptor beta chains from one sample sequenced in a study of CD8 T cells in ankylosing spondylitis. General observations from the study: Ankylosing spondylitis blood seemed to carry a telltale TCR beta motif made of roughly 8 highly homologous variants.

One entry per CDR3 protein, called by TCRdb with MiXCR from the 5' RACE reads. This table has more than 250,000 distinct CDR3 sequences, approximately 8% appearing once. These TCRs' antigens remain unknown. Specimen: blood, either unsorted or a sorted T cell fraction (not recorded which). These receptors originate from a male donor with ankylosing spondylitis.

This clonotype was seen a few times. V and J are TRBV7-9 and TRBJ2-1; D is perhaps TRBD1 (7 bases). V lost 6 bases and J lost 6, with 18 bases in between. The CDR3 covers 15 residues. Germline CDR1 and CDR2: SEHNR and FQNEAQ (reference sequence). The CDR3 DNA reads as TGTGCCAGCAGACCAGACAGGGTGGAGGGCAATGAGCAGTTCTTC. It yields the protein CASRPDRVEGNEQFF.

This clonotype showed up many times. V and J are TRBV24-1 and TRBJ2-1, with TRBD1 matching over 7 bases. The CDR3 loop spans 14 amino acids. From germline, CDR1 is KGHDR and CDR2 SFDVKD. V shed 9 bases, J shed 0 bases, and the junction held 4 bases outside the gene matches. The CDR3 region has the DNA TGTGCCACCCAACAGGGGAGCTCCTACAATGAGCAGTTCTTC. Residues: CATQQGSSYNEQFF.

This clonotype was seen repeatedly, ten times or more. The chain combines TRBV28 with TRBJ2-1; D is ambiguous. Per germline, CDR1 MDHEN and CDR2 SYDVKM. Trimming pared 2 bases from V and 0 bases from J, leaving 8 bases between. The CDR3 runs to 15 residues. The CDR3 is CASSLRSDSYNEQFF. CDR3 sequence (DNA): TGTGCCAGCAGTTTAAGGTCAGACTCCTACAATGAGCAGTTCTTC.

Only a few counts were recorded for this clonotype. The rearrangement joins TRBV6-1 to TRBJ2-3; D is possibly TRBD1 (6 bases). CDR3 length equals 14 residues. Deletions cut 5 bases from V and 3 bases from J, with 12 bases between. The V gene's germline CDR1 is MNHNS and CDR2 SASEGT. The CDR3 is CASSKLGQTDTQYF. DNA for the CDR3: TGTGCCAGCAGTAAATTAGGACAGACAGATACGCAGTATTTT.

This clonotype was observed many times. This chain connects TRBV10-3 to TRBJ2-5, with 13 bases identical to TRBD2. Germline V lookup: CDR1 ENHRY, CDR2 SYGVKD. This CDR3 has 16 amino acids. The V and J ends lost 3 bases and 3 bases, in that order; junction bases with no gene match: 4. CDR3: CAISDGLAGDEETQYF. CDR3 nucleotide sequence: TGTGCCATCAGTGATGGACTAGCGGGGGACGAAGAGACCCAGTACTTC.

The sample holds many counts of this clonotype. The chain recombines TRBV5-6 with TRBJ2-2; 9 bases fit TRBD2. From germline, CDR1 is SGHDT and CDR2 YYEEEE. CDR3 length: 16 amino acids. The junction had 7 bases not matched to a gene; V was cut back by 2 bases and J by 5 bases. CDR3 residues: CASSFRLAGRTGELFF. In DNA, the CDR3 is TGTGCCAGCAGCTTTAGGCTAGCGGGACGTACCGGGGAGCTGTTTTTT.

There are a few counts of this clonotype. CDR3 loop: CASSLYLPGDNEQFF. In nucleotides, the CDR3 is TGTGCCAGCAGCTTGTACCTTCCGGGAGACAATGAGCAGTTCTTC. V and J are TRBV5-6 and TRBJ2-1; weak D call: TRBD2 (6 bases). Trimming stripped 1 base from V and 5 bases from J, with 13 bases between. This CDR3 spans 15 amino acids. Germline V lookup: CDR1 SGHDT, CDR2 YYEEEE.

This clonotype has only a few counts. The genes are TRBV4-3 and TRBJ2-3, with 8 bases that match TRBD1. CDR3 size: 17 residues. Germline values: CDR1 LGHNA, CDR2 YSLEER. Unmatched junction bases numbered 6, after V lost 0 bases and J lost 1 base. The CDR3 loop is CASSQDAAGGRTDTQYF. The CDR3 DNA follows: TGCGCCAGCAGCCAAGATGCGGCAGGGGGCCGCACAGATACGCAGTATTTT.

The table lists this clonotype with a few counts. The chain uses TRBV12-3 or TRBV12-4 and TRBJ2-2; maybe TRBD1 (5 bases). The CDR3 runs 18 residues. Trimming removed 4 bases from V and 5 bases from J, with 23 bases in between. CDR3: CASSSPGRALMRTGELFF. The DNA for the CDR3 is TGTGCCAGCAGTTCTCCGGGCAGGGCCCTGATGAGGACCGGGGAGCTGTTTTTT.

This chain uses TRBV14 with TRBJ2-2; D is undetermined. The CDR3 covers 14 residues. Trimming removed 3 bases at V and 7 bases at J, with 12 bases between. Germline assignment: CDR1 SGHDN and CDR2 FVKESK. The CDR3 sequence is CASSQLGEVGELFF. The DNA of the CDR3 is TGTGCCAGCAGCCAGCTCGGAGAAGTCGGGGAGCTGTTTTTT.

The sample holds a few counts of this clonotype. The CDR3 DNA reads TGCGCCAGCGGCCGAAGTGGGGACAGCCAAGAGACCCAGTACTTC. It specifies CASGRSGDSQETQYF. The rearrangement links TRBV5-1 to TRBJ2-5, with 7 nucleotides matching TRBD1. The CDR3 extends over 15 amino acids. The junction had 10 bases not matched to a gene; V was cut back by 7 bases and J by 1 base. Per germline, CDR1 SGHRS and CDR2 YFSETQ.

This rearrangement joins TRBV20-1 to TRBJ2-3; the D call may be TRBD1 or TRBD2 (6 bases each). The V end lost 1 base, the J end lost 6 bases, and 11 bases lay between the germline ends. The CDR3 spans 13 residues. The germline V gene has CDR1 DFQATT and CDR2 SNEGSKA (reference sequence). The CDR3 DNA sequence: TGCAGTGCTAGAGGAGGGGGGCGGGATACGCAGTATTTT. Its protein product is CSARGGGRDTQYF.

This clonotype has only a few counts. This CDR3 reads CASSPPFLGDEQYF. CDR3 nucleotides: TGTGCCAGCAGCCCGCCTTTTCTGGGTGACGAGCAGTACTTC. This rearrangement joins TRBV5-6 to TRBJ2-7; no clear D. The CDR3 has 14 amino acids. Germline lookup yields CDR1 SGHDT and CDR2 YYEEEE. With 4 bases removed from V and 5 bases from J, the gap between germline ends came to 16 bases.

V gene TRBV7-9 combines with J gene TRBJ2-3; perhaps TRBD1 as D (5 bases). The germline V gene encodes CDR1 SEHNR and CDR2 FQNEAQ (reference sequence). V lost 3 bases and J lost 5, with 12 bases in between. The CDR3 is 14 amino acids. The CDR3 sequence: CASSFQGSRDTQYF. In nucleotides, the CDR3 is TGTGCCAGCAGCTTCCAGGGATCGCGAGATACGCAGTATTTT.

This chain connects TRBV5-1 to TRBJ2-2, with TRBD2 matching over 13 bases. The CDR3 sequence is 15 residues long. Germline V gene sequence: CDR1 SGHRS, CDR2 YFSETQ. J lost 5 bases, V lost 5 bases, and 3 bases had no gene match. The CDR3 nucleotides read TGCGCCAGCAGTTCACTAGCGGGAGGGACCGGGGAGCTGTTTTTT. It encodes CASSSLAGGTGELFF.

V is TRBV20-1 and J is TRBJ2-3; TRBD1 might be the D (6 bases). V was clipped by 2 bases and J by 0 bases, with 9 bases between them. This CDR3 region has 14 residues. Germline V gives CDR1 DFQATT, CDR2 SNEGSKA (reference sequence). This CDR3 reads CSARSDSSTDTQYF. The DNA of the CDR3 is TGCAGTGCTAGATCGGACAGCAGCACAGATACGCAGTATTTT.

This clonotype was seen only a few times. The V call is TRBV28, the J call TRBJ2-5; D remains ambiguous. Between the trimmed V and J ends, which lost 6 bases and 4 bases, there was a span of 15 bases. Germline values: CDR1 MDHEN, CDR2 SYDVKM. There are 14 residues in the CDR3. CDR3 bases: TGTGCCAGCAGACCGGGCCTTGGCCGAGAGACCCAGTACTTC. Amino acids: CASRPGLGRETQYF.

The DNA of the CDR3 is TGTGCCAGCAGCCCTCGGATAGCAGCTGGGGGGGAGCTGTTTTTT. Amino acids: CASSPRIAAGGELFF. The J gene is TRBJ2-2, the V gene TRBV9; D is unclear. The germline gives CDR1 SGDLS, CDR2 YYNGEE. V dropped 4 bases and J dropped 8 bases, with 18 bases sitting between them. This CDR3 spans 15 amino acids.

Only a few counts were recorded for this clonotype. This chain joins TRBV28 and TRBJ1-1; D possibly corresponds to TRBD1 (5 bases). Trimming left V 9 bases short and J 3 bases short, with 17 bases between. The CDR3 is 14 residues long. From germline, CDR1 is MDHEN and CDR2 SYDVKM. The CDR3 reads CASSPQGQDTEAFF. DNA of the CDR3: TGTGCCAGTTCCCCGCAGGGCCAGGACACTGAAGCTTTCTTT. Filled out from reference TRBV28 and TRBJ1-1, the complete variable domain reads DVKVTQSSRYLVKRTGEKVFLECVQDMDHENMFWYRQDPGLGLRLIYFSYDVKMKEKGDIPEGYSVSREKKERFSLILESASTNQTSMYLCASSPQGQDTEAFFGQGTRLTVV.